The sequence of this T cell receptor beta chain was determined in a study of somatic mutations in cytotoxic T cells in rheumatoid arthritis. The repertoire was sequenced with immunoSEQ multiplex PCR; TCRdb's copy has only in-frame clones and lacks some. Among under 8,000 clones, around three quarters were seen once, and the ten largest hold around 33%. The V and J ends lost 3 bases and 8 bases respectively, with 19 bases between them. Per the germline V gene, CDR1 is MNHNS and CDR2 is SASEGT. The CDR3 is 15 residues long. V gene TRBV6-1 combines with J gene TRBJ1-2, with a possible D match to TRBD1 (6 bases). The material sequenced was CD8+ T cells sorted from blood. This receptor was taken from a woman aged 45-60 years in good health. DNA of the CDR3: TGTGCCAGCAGTGAGACCGGGACACCTTCGGGAGGCTACACCTTC. Translated, it gives CASSETGTPSGGYTF.